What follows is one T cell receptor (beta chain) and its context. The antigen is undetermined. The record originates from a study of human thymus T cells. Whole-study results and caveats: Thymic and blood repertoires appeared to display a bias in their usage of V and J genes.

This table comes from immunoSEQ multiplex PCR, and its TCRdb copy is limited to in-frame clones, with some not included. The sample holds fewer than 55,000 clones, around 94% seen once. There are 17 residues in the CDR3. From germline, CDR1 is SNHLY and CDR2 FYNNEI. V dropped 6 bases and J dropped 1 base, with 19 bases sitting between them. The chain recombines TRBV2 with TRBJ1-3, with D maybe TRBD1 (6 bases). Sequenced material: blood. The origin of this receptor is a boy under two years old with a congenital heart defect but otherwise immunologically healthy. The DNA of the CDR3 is TGTGCCAGCAGCCGAAACTCCGGACAGCTATCTGGAAACACCATATATTTT. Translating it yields CASSRNSGQLSGNTIYF.